These 3 T cell receptor beta chains were all obtained from the same sample, sequenced in a study of blood T cell repertoires in COVID-19. TCRdb's table, derived via immunoSEQ multiplex PCR, lists solely in-frame clones and lacks some. The sample has more than 95,000 clones; 82% are singletons. Sequences were obtained from peripheral blood. These receptors were taken from an elderly man with acute or convalescent COVID-19.

This clone was counted once. This chain joins TRBV18 and TRBJ1-1, with 9 bases aligning to TRBD1. From germline, CDR1 is KGHSH and CDR2 LQKENI. V shed 3 bases, J shed 4 bases, and the junction held 12 bases outside the gene matches. The CDR3 loop spans 17 amino acids. The CDR3 coding sequence is TGTGCCAGCTCACCTACAATAGTGACAGGGGGAACCACTGAAGCTTTCTTT. Translating gives CASSPTIVTGGTTEAFF.

The chain has TRBV3-1 (or the pseudogene TRBV3-2) and TRBJ2-5; the match to TRBD2 covers 9 bases. The V segment lost 0 bases and the J segment 2 bases; nucleotides outside the gene matches: 10. Germline CDR1 is LGHDT and CDR2 is YNNKEL (reference sequence). The CDR3 extends over 18 amino acids. The CDR3 coding sequence is TGTGCCAGCAGCCAAGATCGATTTGGCGGGGGGGGGCAAGAGACCCAGTACTTC. This translates into CASSQDRFGGGGQETQYF.

This rearrangement joins TRBV5-5 to TRBJ2-1; 11 bases are shared with TRBD2. Germline CDR1 reads SGHKS; CDR2 reads YYEKEE (reference sequence). Trimming cost V 5 bases and J 4 bases; bases outside gene matches: 5. CDR3 length: 15 amino acids. The CDR3 loop is CASRSLAGDYNEQFF. The CDR3 bases are TGTGCCAGCAGGTCACTAGCGGGGGATTACAATGAGCAGTTCTTC.